The entry that follows covers one T cell receptor beta chain sequence. Its antigen is not yet known. No much larger clone exists at a distance of one base, and base qualities are not known. This entry comes from a study of T cells after yellow fever vaccination (dated by TCRdb to between 2018 and 2021). For the wider study: Libraries from fractions with low cell numbers were prepared with the SMART-Seq v4 Ultra Low Input RNA kit. Bulk TCR alpha and beta repertoires were sequenced longitudinally to track T-cell clones before and after primary and booster YFV17D yellow fever vaccination. Two healthy male donors, one aged 18 to 30 and one aged 30 to 40 years, were included in the cohort. Bulk PBMC replicates and cell subsets were isolated from blood drawn at multiple timepoints before and after both primary and secondary immunization.

The sample's treatment or condition label, decoded: live attenuated yellow fever vaccine strain. At each blood-draw timepoint, two biological replicates of bulk PBMCs were collected. PBMCs were isolated from peripheral blood using a standard Ficoll-Paque protocol. RNA was extracted with TriZol from bulk PBMCs, CD4 and CD8 fractions, and dextramer-positive and dextramer-negative fractions. V gives up 0 bases and J gives up 0 bases, and the segment between their germline ends measures 10 bases. The germline V gene encodes CDR1 SGHNT and CDR2 YYREEE (reference sequence). From its cysteine to its phenylalanine, the CDR3 spans 17 amino acids. The CDR3 DNA has 51 bases and is translated from base 1. Synthesis of TCR cDNA relied on 5'RACE template switching, a step that introduced a universal primer site along with unique molecular identifiers. cDNA synthesis was primed from both the TCR alpha and TCR beta constant segments. Library amplification involved two PCR steps, and the second step added sample barcodes and sequencing adapters. Sequencing of libraries was done on Illumina HiSeq 2500 (2x100 bp) or NovaSeq (2x150 bp). The study's own analysis went as follows. MIGEC handled demultiplexing of reads and collapsing into UMI consensus sequences, while MiXCR performed V(D)J alignment. Vaccine-responding clonotypes were defined with edgeR using replicate PBMC samples, requiring FDR below 0.01 and a log2 fold change above 5 up to day 15. Each bulk clonotype received a CD4 or CD8 identity based on whether the sequenced CD4 or CD8 repertoire contained that clonotype at higher abundance. Starting from the raw public reads, TCRdb applied fastp trimming at Q25, assembled clones with MiXCR and retained in-frame beta chains. Each CDR3 protein gets just one entry, which takes the most common genes and DNA from the rows behind it. TCRdb's processing, not the study's, gives the V and J calls here. The sample table contains a few hundred thousand distinct CDR3 sequences; only one count was recorded for approximately 8% of them. The leading ten clones occupy 17% of the sample.

Study-level results and caveats: Computational filtering was required because FACS-sorted repertoires could contain abundant contaminating clonotypes from the bulk population. The secondary T-cell response was weaker than the primary response but faster, peaking on day 5 instead of day 15. Only a couple of donors were included in the study, so the extent to which the findings can be generalized is limited. A small fraction of clonotypes showed up in both the CD4 and CD8 compartments, probably as a result of convergent recombination. After the booster, most clones that had expanded after primary vaccination were detected again (approximately 97% of CD4 and more than 80% of CD8), suggesting broad maintenance of memory.

The V and J genes are TRBV5-4 and TRBJ2-6; the D gene cannot be resolved reliably. This TCR derives from a man between 18 and 29 years old who received the YFV17D yellow fever vaccine. The sequencing here drew on PBMCs, taken roughly 47 days after the first yellow fever vaccination. The DNA is TGTGCCAGCAGCTTGGTAGGCGCAGGCTCTGGGGCCAACGTCCTGACTTTC. Its coded protein is CASSLVGAGSGANVLTF.